These 12 T cell receptor beta chains were sequenced from one sample in a study of blood T cell repertoires in COVID-19. Here immunoSEQ multiplex PCR was the method, and the copy in TCRdb shows in-frame clones only, minus some. The sample shows about 120,000 clones, more than 90% of them seen only once. The specimen was peripheral blood. The receptors stem from a man aged 55-75 years with COVID-19, enrolled during active disease.

V and J are TRBV19 and TRBJ2-7, with TRBD1 as a possible D gene (6 bases). The germline V gene encodes CDR1 LNHDA and CDR2 SQIVND (reference sequence). The CDR3 covers 15 residues. Trimming cost V 5 bases and J 5 bases, with 19 bases left between them. The CDR3 region has the DNA TGTGCCAGTAGTCCCCGGGACATGTCTTCAGACGAGCAGTACTTC. As protein: CASSPRDMSSDEQYF.

The CDR3 nucleotides read TGTGCCAGCAGCCCCAGACTAGCGGGAGTCGATGAGCAGTTCTTC. It translates to CASSPRLAGVDEQFF. The V and J genes are TRBV6-2 or TRBV6-3 and TRBJ2-1, with 12 bases identical to TRBD2. This CDR3 spans 15 amino acids. Trimming took 6 bases from V and 8 from J; bases not matched to a gene: 8. The germline gives CDR1 MNHEY, CDR2 SVGEGT.

The gene calls are TRBV2 and TRBJ1-1; D is uncertain. The CDR3 runs 14 residues. V lost 7 bases, J lost 3 bases, and 15 bases lay in between. CDR1 and CDR2 from the germline V gene are SNHLY and FYNNEI. The CDR3 loop reads CASKTLISDTEAFF. In nucleotides, the CDR3 is TGTGCCAGCAAAACCCTAATCTCCGACACTGAAGCTTTCTTT.

This chain uses TRBV4-3 with TRBJ2-1, with 15 bases fitting TRBD2. The V segment lost 1 base and the J segment 7 bases; nucleotides outside the gene matches: 8. This CDR3 spans 18 amino acids. In germline, CDR1 is LGHNA, CDR2 YSLEER. The CDR3 protein is CASSQVGLAGGPGNEQFF. The DNA for the CDR3 is TGCGCCAGCAGCCAAGTCGGACTAGCGGGAGGGCCGGGGAATGAGCAGTTCTTC.

V gene TRBV5-5 combines with J gene TRBJ1-5; no definite D call. V lost 1 base to trimming and J lost 4 bases, with 9 bases between them. Germline values: CDR1 SGHKS, CDR2 YYEKEE (reference sequence). This CDR3 has 14 amino acids. The CDR3 DNA follows: TGTGCCAGCAGCTTGTTGGGAGGTAATCAGCCCCAGCATTTT. Residues: CASSLLGGNQPQHF.

The gene calls are TRBV7-2 and TRBJ1-1; no firm D call. The V end was cut by 2 bases, the J end by 10 bases, with 8 bases between. Germline V lookup: CDR1 SGHTA, CDR2 FQGNSA. This CDR3 region has 11 residues. CDR3 coding DNA: TGTGCCAGCAGCTTAAGGAGTGGAGCTTTCTTT. It encodes CASSLRSGAFF.

The J gene is TRBJ1-2, the V gene TRBV24-1; 7 bases are a match to TRBD1. The CDR3 extends over 16 amino acids. The J segment lost 4 bases and the V segment lost 4 bases, leaving 11 bases of the junction unmatched. CDR1 and CDR2 (germline): KGHDR, SFDVKD. CDR3 nucleotide sequence: TGTGCCACCAGTGACCCTGGACAGGCGCAGCCCTATGGCTACACCTTC. It encodes CATSDPGQAQPYGYTF.

The rearrangement joins TRBV29-1 to TRBJ1-1; 10 bases fit TRBD1. The CDR3 consists of 14 residues. Per the germline V gene, CDR1 is SQVTM and CDR2 is ANQGSEA. V was clipped by 3 bases and J by 6 bases; unmatched bases: 7. CDR3 DNA: TGCAGCGTTGAGGGGACAGGGGTCACCGCTGAAGCTTTCTTT. This encodes CSVEGTGVTAEAFF.

This clone was detected only once. The rearrangement uses TRBV13 and TRBJ2-1; 10 positions agree with TRBD2. V shed 5 bases, J shed 7 bases, and the junction held 11 bases outside the gene matches. This CDR3 has 16 amino acids. The germline V gene encodes CDR1 PRHDT and CDR2 FYEKMQ (reference sequence). The CDR3 sequence: CASSHRLAGANNEQFF. In nucleotides, the CDR3 is TGTGCCAGCAGCCATAGGCTAGCGGGAGCGAATAATGAGCAGTTCTTC.

This rearrangement joins TRBV5-1 to TRBJ2-1, with a tentative D call TRBD2 (5 bases). V was shortened by 0 bases and J by 8 bases, with 12 bases between the two germline ends. The CDR3 is 14 residues long. Germline-derived CDR1 and CDR2 are SGHRS and YFSETQ. The CDR3 sequence is CASSLVLAGDEQFF. As DNA, the CDR3 is TGCGCCAGCAGCTTGGTTCTAGCAGGCGATGAGCAGTTCTTC.

In this sample, this clone turned up once. This rearrangement joins TRBV18 to TRBJ1-2; 11 nucleotides agree with TRBD1. CDR1 KGHSH and CDR2 LQKENI come from the germline V gene. With V trimmed by 3 bases and J by 7 bases, 4 bases remained unmatched. The CDR3 sequence is 14 residues long. The CDR3 DNA reads as TGTGCCAGCTCACCCGGACAGGGGGCGCTTGGCTACACCTTC. It yields the protein CASSPGQGALGYTF.

The CDR3 is CATVRSGRATDTQYF. As DNA, the CDR3 is TGTGCCACCGTTCGAAGCGGGAGGGCCACAGATACGCAGTATTTT. This chain connects TRBV15 to TRBJ2-3; 10 bases map to TRBD2. The CDR3 is 15 residues long. Germline CDR1 and CDR2: LNHNV and YYDKDF (reference sequence). Losses at the gene ends were 8 bases for V and 2 bases for J; bases not matched to a gene: 7.